This T cell receptor beta chain was sequenced for a study of blood T cell repertoires in COVID-19. Across the whole study: Sample material is recorded as cDNA or gDNA derived from T cells, B-cell-depleted T cells, or PBMCs.

The length of the CDR3 is 14 residues. Trimming took 5 bases from V and 5 from J; bases not matched to a gene: 3. Germline V gives CDR1 MRHNA, CDR2 SNTAGT. Authors' processing steps: The authors estimated nucleated cell counts from reference gene primer amplification. TCRdb's copy holds only in-frame clones and misses some; the assay was immunoSEQ multiplex PCR. V and J calls and clone size come straight from that table; D and trimming were deduced from the DNA. The data contain roughly 86,000 clones, roughly 80% of them singletons. The V call is TRBV6-4, the J call TRBJ2-3; 11 bases map to TRBD2. The sequence was collected from a man aged 45 to 65 with acute or convalescent COVID-19. The sample consisted of peripheral blood. CDR3 bases: TGTGCCAGCAGTCCACTAGCGGGAGTAGATACGCAGTATTTT. The encoded protein is CASSPLAGVDTQYF.